This section outlines one T cell receptor beta chain sequence together with its context. TCRdb re-called the PCR reads with MiXCR, one entry per CDR3 protein. This table holds under 100,000 distinct CDR3 sequences, roughly half found once. This record belongs to a study of CDR3 diversity in severe acne. CDR1 is SQVTM and CDR2 is ANQGSEA in the germline V gene. Trimming shortened V by 7 bases and J by 2 bases, and 13 bases separated the two germline ends. The CDR3 sequence is 13 residues long. The V gene is TRBV29-1, the J gene TRBJ2-3, with D tentatively TRBD2 (6 bases). The TCR comes from a male donor in good health, serving as a control. The specimen was blood. For the CDR3, the DNA is TGCAGCGCCCTTAGCGGAAACACAGATACGCAGTATTTT. This codes for CSALSGNTDTQYF.